The sample holds many counts of the clone carrying this T cell receptor (beta chain). These data come from a study of T cells in Graves' hyperthyroidism and ophthalmopathy. What was amplified from RNA transcripts were TCR beta CDR3 regions. With the HTBI primer set, the TCR CDR3 went through a first round of RT-PCR. TCRdb reprocessed the multiplex PCR reads via MiXCR and lists one record per CDR3 protein. Of fewer than 250,000 distinct CDR3 sequences in the sample, roughly 17% were seen once. V was clipped by 6 bases and J by 4 bases, with 18 bases between them. The germline V gene encodes CDR1 MGHRA and CDR2 YSYEKL. The CDR3 is 15 amino acids.

The material sequenced was blood. This chain connects TRBV4-1 to TRBJ1-1; D gene uncertain. The TCR was taken from a woman aged 18-29 years with Graves' ophthalmopathy. This chain's CDR3 is CASRKDPPSPTEAFF. The CDR3 region has the DNA TGCGCCAGCAGAAAGGACCCGCCGTCCCCCACTGAAGCTTTCTTT.